A single sample gave rise to the 10 T cell receptor beta chains below, sequenced in a study of T cells after yellow fever vaccination. Using its own MiXCR run on the 5' RACE reads, TCRdb lists one record per CDR3 protein. The data contain 200,000 to 300,000 distinct CDR3 sequences, around 6.7% of them singletons. The sequences come from CD4+ T cells sorted from PBMCs, collected on the day of the yellow fever booster vaccination. Every receptor here comes from a man aged 25 to 40 who received the YFV17D yellow fever vaccine.

This sequence joins TRBV29-1 and TRBJ2-3; D is undetermined. V shed 4 bases and J shed 2 bases, with 7 bases lying between them. The germline gives CDR1 SQVTM, CDR2 ANQGSEA. There are 12 residues in the CDR3. The CDR3, as DNA: TGCAGCGTTGGTGCCATCACAGATACGCAGTATTTT. Protein sequence: CSVGAITDTQYF.

This clonotype was observed many times. This CDR3 reads CSVDGGGNEQYF. CDR3 in DNA: TGCAGCGTTGACGGCGGGGGCAACGAGCAGTACTTC. This rearrangement joins TRBV29-1 to TRBJ2-7, with D possibly TRBD2 on 7 matching bases. From germline, CDR1 is SQVTM and CDR2 ANQGSEA. This CDR3 is built from 12 residues. Trimming left V 3 bases short and J 5 bases short, with 11 bases between.

This chain uses TRBV6-1 with TRBJ2-1; D ambiguous. This CDR3 has 16 residues. Germline V gene lookup returns CDR1 MNHNS and CDR2 SASEGT. V was shortened by 8 bases and J by 5 bases, with 22 bases between the two germline ends. This CDR3 reads CASSLSPVPDNNEQFF. Here the CDR3 DNA reads TGTGCCAGCTCGCTATCTCCAGTTCCGGATAACAATGAGCAGTTCTTC.

V gene TRBV6-1 combines with J gene TRBJ2-1; 8 nucleotides line up with TRBD2. CDR1 is MNHNS, CDR2 SASEGT, per germline. V gave up 6 bases and J gave up 2 bases; unmatched junction bases: 6. This CDR3 comprises 15 residues. The CDR3 here is CASRISGKAYNEQFF. The DNA of the CDR3 is TGTGCCAGCAGGATTAGCGGGAAGGCCTACAATGAGCAGTTCTTC.

Concerning this clonotype itself: A much larger clone lies a single base off, so this may be a read error. The chain employs TRBV6-5 and TRBJ2-7; 9 positions agree with TRBD2. The germline V gene encodes CDR1 MNHEY and CDR2 SVGAGI. The CDR3 is 18 residues long. The CDR3 here is CACSQSTGTSLYAYEQYF. CDR3 nucleotides: TGTGCCTGCAGTCAATCGACCGGGACTAGCCTCTATGCCTACGAGCAGTACTTC.

This clonotype was observed at least ten times. This sequence joins TRBV29-1 and TRBJ2-1; D perhaps matches TRBD1 (5 bases). Trimming pared 7 bases from V and 5 bases from J, leaving 9 bases between. The length of the CDR3 is 11 residues. Germline loops: CDR1 SQVTM, CDR2 ANQGSEA. For the CDR3, the DNA is TGCAGCGCCCAGGACAACAATGAGCAGTTCTTC. Its translation is CSAQDNNEQFF.

This chain links TRBV30 with TRBJ1-2; maybe TRBD1 (5 bases). The CDR3 totals 13 residues. Trimming shortened V by 5 bases and J by 4 bases, and 14 bases separated the two germline ends. CDR1 and CDR2 (germline): GTSNPN, SVGIG (reference sequence). DNA of the CDR3: TGTGCCTGGGATGACAAGGGACGCTATGGCTACACCTTC. It is translated as CAWDDKGRYGYTF.

This clonotype was found many times. The V call is TRBV7-9, the J call TRBJ2-7; a weak D match, TRBD2 (5 bases). Germline V gene data show CDR1 as SEHNR and CDR2 as FQNEAQ (reference sequence). V was pared by 7 bases and J by 3 bases, with 7 bases between. The CDR3 spans 11 residues. CDR3 coding DNA: TGTGCCAGCACCCGGGACTACGAGCAGTACTTC. This codes for CASTRDYEQYF.

This clonotype appeared a single time. This may stem from a read error, because a much larger clone lies one nucleotide away. This chain joins TRBV24-1 and TRBJ2-1; perhaps D is TRBD1 or TRBD2 (6 bases each). Germline V gene lookup returns CDR1 KGHDR and CDR2 SFDVKD. This CDR3 has 17 amino acids. V was pared by 1 base and J by 0 bases, with 12 bases between. CDR3 coding DNA: TGTGCCACCAGTGATTTTAGGGGGGAAAGCTCCTACAATGAGCAGTTCTTC. Encoded protein: CATSDFRGESSYNEQFF.

This clonotype was seen a few times. The CDR3 region is CASSLAGLTISGANVLTF. DNA for the CDR3: TGTGCCAGCAGCTTAGCCGGACTCACGATCTCTGGGGCCAACGTCCTGACTTTC. This chain joins TRBV11-1 and TRBJ2-6; perhaps TRBD2 as D (5 bases). V lost 0 bases and J 0 bases, leaving 12 bases between the germline ends. CDR1 and CDR2 (germline): SGHAT, FQDESV (reference sequence). The CDR3 totals 18 residues.